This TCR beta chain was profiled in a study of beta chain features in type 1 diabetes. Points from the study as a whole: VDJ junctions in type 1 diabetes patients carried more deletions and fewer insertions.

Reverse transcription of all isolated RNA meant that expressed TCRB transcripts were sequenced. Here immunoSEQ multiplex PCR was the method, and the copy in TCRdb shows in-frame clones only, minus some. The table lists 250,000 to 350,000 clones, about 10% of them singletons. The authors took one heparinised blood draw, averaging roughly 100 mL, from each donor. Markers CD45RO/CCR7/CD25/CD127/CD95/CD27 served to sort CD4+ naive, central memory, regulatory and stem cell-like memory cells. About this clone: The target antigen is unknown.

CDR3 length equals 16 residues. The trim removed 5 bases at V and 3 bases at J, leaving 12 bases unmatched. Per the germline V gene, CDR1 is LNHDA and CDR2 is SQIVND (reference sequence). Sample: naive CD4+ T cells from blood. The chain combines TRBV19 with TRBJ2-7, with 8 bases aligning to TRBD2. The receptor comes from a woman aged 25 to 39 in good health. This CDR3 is CASSLSLAGRLYEQYF. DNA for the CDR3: TGTGCCAGTAGTTTATCCTTAGCGGGACGACTCTACGAGCAGTACTTC.